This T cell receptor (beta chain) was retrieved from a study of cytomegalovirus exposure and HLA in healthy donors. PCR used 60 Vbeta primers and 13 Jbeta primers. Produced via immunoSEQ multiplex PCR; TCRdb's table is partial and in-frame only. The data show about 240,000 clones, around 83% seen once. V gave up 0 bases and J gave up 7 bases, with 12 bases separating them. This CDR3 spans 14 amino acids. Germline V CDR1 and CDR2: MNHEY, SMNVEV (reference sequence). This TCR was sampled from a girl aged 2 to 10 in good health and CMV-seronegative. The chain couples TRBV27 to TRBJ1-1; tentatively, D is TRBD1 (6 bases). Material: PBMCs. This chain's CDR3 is CASSLSPTGYEAFF. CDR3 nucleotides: TGTGCCAGCAGTTTATCGCCTACAGGGTATGAAGCTTTCTTT.